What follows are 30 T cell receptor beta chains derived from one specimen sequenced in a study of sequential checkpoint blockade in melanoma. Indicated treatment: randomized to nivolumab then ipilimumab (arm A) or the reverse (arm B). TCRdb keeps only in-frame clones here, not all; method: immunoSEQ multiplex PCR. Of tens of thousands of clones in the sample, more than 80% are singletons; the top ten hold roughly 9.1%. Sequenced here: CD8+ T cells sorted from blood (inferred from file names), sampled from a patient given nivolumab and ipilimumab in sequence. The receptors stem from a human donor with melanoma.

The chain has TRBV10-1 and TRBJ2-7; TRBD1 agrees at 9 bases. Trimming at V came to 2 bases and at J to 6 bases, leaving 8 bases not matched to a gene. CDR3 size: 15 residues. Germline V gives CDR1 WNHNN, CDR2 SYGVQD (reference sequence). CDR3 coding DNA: TGCGCCAGCAGTGAGGCGACAGGGGGAGGGAGCGAGCAGTACTTC. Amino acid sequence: CASSEATGGGSEQYF.

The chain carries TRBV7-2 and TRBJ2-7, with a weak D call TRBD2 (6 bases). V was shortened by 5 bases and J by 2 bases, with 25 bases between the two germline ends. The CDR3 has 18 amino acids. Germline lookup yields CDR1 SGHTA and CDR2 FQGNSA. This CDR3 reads CASSTIRLRGDRAYEQYF. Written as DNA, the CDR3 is TGTGCCAGCAGCACCATCCGTCTGCGGGGCGACCGGGCCTACGAGCAGTACTTC.

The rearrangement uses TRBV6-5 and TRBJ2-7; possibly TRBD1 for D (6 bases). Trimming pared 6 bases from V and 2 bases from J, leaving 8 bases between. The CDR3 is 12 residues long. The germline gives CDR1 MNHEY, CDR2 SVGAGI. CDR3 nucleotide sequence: TGTGCCAGCAGGACAGGTCCCTACGAGCAGTACTTC. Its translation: CASRTGPYEQYF.

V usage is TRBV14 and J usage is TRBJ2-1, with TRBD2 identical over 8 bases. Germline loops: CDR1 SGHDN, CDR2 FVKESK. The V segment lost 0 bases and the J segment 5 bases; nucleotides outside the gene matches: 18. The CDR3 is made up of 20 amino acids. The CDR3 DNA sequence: TGTGCCAGCAGCCAAGAATTGGCGGGAGGCCCTGGAAGGGCACACAATGAGCAGTTCTTC. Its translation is CASSQELAGGPGRAHNEQFF.

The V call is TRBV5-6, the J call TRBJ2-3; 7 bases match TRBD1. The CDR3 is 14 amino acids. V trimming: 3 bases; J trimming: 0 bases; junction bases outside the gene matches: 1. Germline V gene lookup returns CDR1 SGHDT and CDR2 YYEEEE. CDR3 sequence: CASSWTGSTDTQYF. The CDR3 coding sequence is TGTGCCAGCAGCTGGACAGGAAGCACAGATACGCAGTATTTT. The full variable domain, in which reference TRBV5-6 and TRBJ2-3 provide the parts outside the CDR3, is DAGVTQSPTHLIKTRGQQVTLRCSPKSGHDTVSWYQQALGQGPQFIFQYYEEEERQRGNFPDRFSGHQFPNYSSELNVNALLLGDSALYLCASSWTGSTDTQYFGPGTRLTVL.

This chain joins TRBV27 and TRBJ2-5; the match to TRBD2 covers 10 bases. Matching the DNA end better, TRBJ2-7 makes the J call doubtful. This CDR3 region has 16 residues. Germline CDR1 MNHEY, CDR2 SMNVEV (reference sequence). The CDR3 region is CASSLSVSGRPYEQYF. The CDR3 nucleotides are TGTGCCAGCAGTTTATCGGTTAGCGGGAGGCCATACGAGCAGTACTTC.

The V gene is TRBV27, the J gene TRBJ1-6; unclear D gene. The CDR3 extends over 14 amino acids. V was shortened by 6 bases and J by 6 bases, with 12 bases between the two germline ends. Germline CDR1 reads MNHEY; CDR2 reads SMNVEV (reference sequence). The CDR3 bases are TGTGCCAGCAGAACCGGGGTCGGTAATTCACCCCTCCACTTT. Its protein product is CASRTGVGNSPLHF.

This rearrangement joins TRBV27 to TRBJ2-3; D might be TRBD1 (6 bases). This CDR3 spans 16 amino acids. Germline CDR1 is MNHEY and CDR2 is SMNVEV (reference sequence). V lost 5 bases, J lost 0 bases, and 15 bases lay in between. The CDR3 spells CASSRLRQASTDTQYF. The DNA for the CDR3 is TGTGCCAGCAGTCGACTTAGACAGGCGAGCACAGATACGCAGTATTTT.

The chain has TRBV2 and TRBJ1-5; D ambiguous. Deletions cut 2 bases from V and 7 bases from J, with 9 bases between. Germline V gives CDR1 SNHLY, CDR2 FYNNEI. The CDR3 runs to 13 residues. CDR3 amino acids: CASSESGGQPQHF. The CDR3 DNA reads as TGTGCCAGCAGTGAATCTGGAGGCCAGCCCCAGCATTTT.

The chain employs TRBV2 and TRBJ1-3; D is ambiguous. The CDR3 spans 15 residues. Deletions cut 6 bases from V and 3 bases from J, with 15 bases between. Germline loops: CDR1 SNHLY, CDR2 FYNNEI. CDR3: CASSEDAGSGNTIYF. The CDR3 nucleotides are TGTGCCAGCAGCGAGGACGCCGGGAGTGGAAACACCATATATTTT.

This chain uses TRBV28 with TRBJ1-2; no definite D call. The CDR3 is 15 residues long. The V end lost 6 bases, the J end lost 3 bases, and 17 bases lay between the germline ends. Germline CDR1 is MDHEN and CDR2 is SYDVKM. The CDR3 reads CASSPPSHGHYGYTF. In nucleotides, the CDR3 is TGTGCCAGCAGCCCTCCATCCCACGGTCACTATGGCTACACCTTC.

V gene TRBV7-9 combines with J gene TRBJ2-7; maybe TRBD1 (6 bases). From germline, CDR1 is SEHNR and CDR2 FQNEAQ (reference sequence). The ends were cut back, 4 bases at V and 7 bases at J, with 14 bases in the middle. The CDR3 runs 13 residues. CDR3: CASSSVLTGEQYF. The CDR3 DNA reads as TGTGCCAGCAGCTCCGTACTGACAGGAGAGCAGTACTTC.

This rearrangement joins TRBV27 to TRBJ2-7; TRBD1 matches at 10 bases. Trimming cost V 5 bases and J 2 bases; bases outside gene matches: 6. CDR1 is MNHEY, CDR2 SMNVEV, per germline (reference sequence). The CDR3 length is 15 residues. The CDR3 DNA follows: TGTGCCAGCAGTCTATATGGACAGGGGGCCTACGAGCAGTACTTC. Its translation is CASSLYGQGAYEQYF.

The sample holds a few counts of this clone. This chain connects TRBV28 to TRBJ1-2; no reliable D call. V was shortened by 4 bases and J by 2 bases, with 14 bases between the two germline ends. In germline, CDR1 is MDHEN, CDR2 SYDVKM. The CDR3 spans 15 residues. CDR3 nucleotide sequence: TGTGCCAGCAGTTACCCTGCGGCCGGAAACTATGGCTACACCTTC. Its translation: CASSYPAAGNYGYTF.

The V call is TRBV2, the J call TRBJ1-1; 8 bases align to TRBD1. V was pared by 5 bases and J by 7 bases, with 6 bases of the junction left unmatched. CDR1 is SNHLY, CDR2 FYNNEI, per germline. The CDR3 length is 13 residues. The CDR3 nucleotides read TGTGCCAGCAGTTATCCGGGACAGGATGAAGCTTTCTTT. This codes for CASSYPGQDEAFF.

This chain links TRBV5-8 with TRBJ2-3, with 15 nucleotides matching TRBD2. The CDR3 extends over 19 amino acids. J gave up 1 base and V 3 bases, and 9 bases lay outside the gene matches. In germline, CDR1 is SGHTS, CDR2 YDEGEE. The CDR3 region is CASSSAGTSGGHGTDTQYF. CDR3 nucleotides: TGTGCCAGCAGCTCAGCCGGGACTAGCGGGGGGCATGGCACAGATACGCAGTATTTT.

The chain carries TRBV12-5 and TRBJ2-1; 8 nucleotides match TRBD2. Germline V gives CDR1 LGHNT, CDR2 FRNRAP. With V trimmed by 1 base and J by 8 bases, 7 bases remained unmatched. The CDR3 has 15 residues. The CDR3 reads CASGLGRAGEHEQFF. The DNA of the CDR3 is TGTGCTAGTGGTTTGGGCCGAGCGGGGGAGCATGAGCAGTTCTTC. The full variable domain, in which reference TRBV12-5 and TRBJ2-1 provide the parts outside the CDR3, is DARVTQTPRHKVTEMGQEVTMRCQPILGHNTVFWYRQTMMQGLELLAYFRNRAPLDDSGMPKDRFSAEMPDATLATLKIQPSEPRDSAVYFCASGLGRAGEHEQFFGPGTRLTVL.

CDR3 DNA sequence: TGTGCCAGCAGCTTGGAGGACAGGTACTACGAGCAGTACTTC. Encoded protein: CASSLEDRYYEQYF. The chain has TRBV7-2 and TRBJ2-7, with TRBD1 matching 7 bases. This CDR3 contains 14 residues. Germline V gene data show CDR1 as SGHTA and CDR2 as FQGNSA. V dropped 3 bases and J dropped 3; count of bases not matched to a gene: 5.

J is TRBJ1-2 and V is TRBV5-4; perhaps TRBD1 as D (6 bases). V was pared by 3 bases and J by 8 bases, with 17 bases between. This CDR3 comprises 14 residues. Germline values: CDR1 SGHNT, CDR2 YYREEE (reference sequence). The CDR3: CASSSDRAYWGYTF. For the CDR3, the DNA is TGTGCCAGCAGCTCGGACAGAGCCTACTGGGGCTACACCTTC.

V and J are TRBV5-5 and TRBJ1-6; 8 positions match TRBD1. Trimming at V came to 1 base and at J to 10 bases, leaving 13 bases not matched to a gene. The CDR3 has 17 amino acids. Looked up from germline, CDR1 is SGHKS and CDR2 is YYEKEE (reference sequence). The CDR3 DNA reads TGTGCCAGCAGCTTGATAGCGACAGGGGAAATAATCTCACCCCTCCACTTT. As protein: CASSLIATGEIISPLHF.

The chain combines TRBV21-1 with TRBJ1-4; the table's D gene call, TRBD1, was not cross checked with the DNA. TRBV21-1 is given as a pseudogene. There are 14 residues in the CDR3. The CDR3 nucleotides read TGTGCCAGCAGCCAGGGAAGGGGTTCGGAAAAACTGTTTTTT. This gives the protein CASSQGRGSEKLFF.

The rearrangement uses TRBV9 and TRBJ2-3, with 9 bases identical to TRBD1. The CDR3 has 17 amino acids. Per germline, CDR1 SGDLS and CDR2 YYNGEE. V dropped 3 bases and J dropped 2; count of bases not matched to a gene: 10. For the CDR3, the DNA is TGTGCCAGCAGCGCTAGAACCGGGACAGGGCACACAGATACGCAGTATTTT. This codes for CASSARTGTGHTDTQYF.

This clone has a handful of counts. The CDR3 DNA follows: TGTGCCAGCAGTCCGACAGGGGGCCGTGGCTACACCTTC. Its translation is CASSPTGGRGYTF. The V and J genes are TRBV2 and TRBJ1-2; TRBD1 matches at 10 bases. Per the germline V gene, CDR1 is SNHLY and CDR2 is FYNNEI. This CDR3 spans 13 amino acids. Trimming at V came to 5 bases and at J to 7 bases, leaving 4 bases not matched to a gene.

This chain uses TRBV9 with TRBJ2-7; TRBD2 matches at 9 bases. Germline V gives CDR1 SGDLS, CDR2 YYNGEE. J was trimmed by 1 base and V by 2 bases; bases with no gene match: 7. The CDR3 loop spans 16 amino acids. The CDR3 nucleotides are TGTGCCAGCAGCGTGGGACTAGCAGCCCTATCCTACGAGCAGTACTTC. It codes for CASSVGLAALSYEQYF.

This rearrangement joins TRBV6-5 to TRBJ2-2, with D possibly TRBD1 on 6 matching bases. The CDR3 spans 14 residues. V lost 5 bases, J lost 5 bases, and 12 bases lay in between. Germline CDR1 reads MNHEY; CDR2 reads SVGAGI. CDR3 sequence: CASSDGQPTGELFF. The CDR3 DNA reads TGTGCCAGCAGTGACGGACAGCCTACCGGGGAGCTGTTTTTT.

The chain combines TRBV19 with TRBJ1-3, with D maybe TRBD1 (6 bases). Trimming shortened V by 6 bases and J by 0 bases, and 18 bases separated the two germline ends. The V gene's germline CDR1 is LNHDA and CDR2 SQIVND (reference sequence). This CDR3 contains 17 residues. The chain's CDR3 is CASSPIFGQSSGNTIYF. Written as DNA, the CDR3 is TGTGCCAGTAGCCCGATATTTGGACAGAGCTCTGGAAACACCATATATTTT.

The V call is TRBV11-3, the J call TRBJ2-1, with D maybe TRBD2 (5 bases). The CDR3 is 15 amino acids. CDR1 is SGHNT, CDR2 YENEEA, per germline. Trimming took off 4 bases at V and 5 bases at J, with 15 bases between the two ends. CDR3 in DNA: TGTGCCAGCAGCTCCCGACATGGACTGAACAATGAGCAGTTCTTC. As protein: CASSSRHGLNNEQFF.

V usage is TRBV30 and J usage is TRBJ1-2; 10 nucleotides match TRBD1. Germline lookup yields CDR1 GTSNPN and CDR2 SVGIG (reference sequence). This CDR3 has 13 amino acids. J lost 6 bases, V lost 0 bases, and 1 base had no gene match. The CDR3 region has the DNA TGTGCCTGGAGTGTAGGGACAGGGGATGGCTACACCTTC. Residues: CAWSVGTGDGYTF.

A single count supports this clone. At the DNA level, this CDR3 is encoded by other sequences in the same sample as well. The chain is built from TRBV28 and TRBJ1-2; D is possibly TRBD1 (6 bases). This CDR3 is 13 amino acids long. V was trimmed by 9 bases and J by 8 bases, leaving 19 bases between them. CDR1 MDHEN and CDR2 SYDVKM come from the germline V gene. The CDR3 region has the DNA TGTGCCAGTAGTCGACAGGTATTCCCCGGCTACACCTTC. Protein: CASSRQVFPGYTF.

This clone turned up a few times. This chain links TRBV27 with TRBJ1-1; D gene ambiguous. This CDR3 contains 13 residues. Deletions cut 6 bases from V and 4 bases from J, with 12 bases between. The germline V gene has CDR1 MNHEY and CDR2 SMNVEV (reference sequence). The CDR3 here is CASRPLGSTEAFF. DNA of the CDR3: TGTGCCAGCAGGCCCCTGGGGAGCACTGAAGCTTTCTTT.